Described below is a single T cell receptor (beta chain) sequence and its context. Its antigen is still unknown. The assay used deep level. Here immunoSEQ multiplex PCR was the method, and the copy in TCRdb shows in-frame clones only, minus some. The sample shows more than 1 million clones, approximately 80% of them seen only once. The data originate from a study of shared clonotypes between healthy human individuals. Across the study: A donor's plate count was three for CD4 naive and three for CD4 memory; CD8 naive had two and CD8 memory one.

Points from the study as a whole: Between several donors, naive CD4 clonotypes were shared at a level of about 5%.

The CDR3 spans 16 residues. V and J are TRBV21-1 and TRBJ2-7; the table names TRBD2, a call not compared with the DNA. TRBV21-1 is tagged as a pseudogene. Sequencing was carried out using memory CD4+ T cells from PBMCs. Subset indicated: CD45RA-negative fraction. The TCR comes from a young man in good health. Some clones in this sample may be carry-over from other donors' samples. CDR3 in DNA: TGTGCCAGCAGCTCCGGGACTAGCGGGTTCATCTACGAGCAGTACTTC. The encoded protein is CASSSGTSGFIYEQYF.